The 22 T cell receptor beta chains presented below share a single source sample, sequenced in a study of T-cell reconstitution after alpha-beta-depleted transplantation in children. For TCRbeta, the library was prepared with unique molecular identifiers. TCRdb re-analysed the PCR reads in MiXCR, keeping a single row per CDR3 protein. The sample has 250,000 to 350,000 distinct CDR3 sequences, over 20% seen once. The input for sequencing was PBMCs, mostly from graft donor cells, taken 180 days after TCRalphabeta/CD19-depleted stem cell transplant. These receptors all come from a male patient between 10 and 17 years old who had a stem cell transplant for acute lymphoblastic leukemia, so the T cells may come from the graft donor.

This chain connects TRBV12-3 or TRBV12-4 to TRBJ1-5; the D gene is possibly TRBD1 (5 bases). Trimming shortened V by 3 bases and J by 3 bases, and 12 bases separated the two germline ends. CDR3 size: 15 residues. The CDR3 region is CASSLRGRLNQPQHF. The CDR3 DNA sequence: TGTGCCAGCAGTTTGCGGGGACGCCTCAATCAGCCCCAGCATTTT.

This clonotype has a handful of counts. V gene TRBV20-1 combines with J gene TRBJ2-5, with D hard to call. The CDR3 runs 11 residues. Germline assignment: CDR1 DFQATT and CDR2 SNEGSKA (reference sequence). V was clipped by 4 bases and J by 5 bases, with 8 bases between them. The CDR3: CSATERETQYF. As DNA, the CDR3 is TGCAGTGCTACGGAGAGGGAGACCCAGTACTTC.

The chain's CDR3 is CASSSPVSYEQYF. CDR3 bases: TGCGCCAGCAGCTCGCCGGTCTCCTACGAGCAGTACTTC. The chain is built from TRBV5-1 and TRBJ2-7; D not resolved. V lost 3 bases and J lost 0, with 7 bases in between. Germline V gene lookup returns CDR1 SGHRS and CDR2 YFSETQ. The CDR3 contains 13 residues. The variable domain in full, completed from reference TRBV5-1 and TRBJ2-7, reads KAGVTQTPRYLIKTRGQQVTLSCSPISGHRSVSWYQQTPGQGLQFLFEYFSETQRNKGNFPGRFSGRQFSNSRSEMNVSTLELGDSALYLCASSSPVSYEQYFGPGTRLTVT.

The V gene is TRBV12-3 or TRBV12-4, the J gene TRBJ2-3, with D possibly matching TRBD1 (5 bases). The CDR3 consists of 12 residues. The ends were cut back, 11 bases at V and 7 bases at J, with 16 bases in the middle. DNA for the CDR3: TGTGCCGTCCACAGGTGGGGATATACGCAGTATTTT. Residues: CAVHRWGYTQYF.

V is TRBV29-1 and J is TRBJ2-1, with a tentative D call TRBD2 (6 bases). Trimming took off 0 bases at V and 6 bases at J, with 9 bases between the two ends. Germline values: CDR1 SQVTM, CDR2 ANQGSEA. This CDR3 is built from 13 residues. CDR3 residues: CSVEELEGNEQFF. The CDR3 DNA is TGCAGCGTTGAAGAGCTGGAGGGCAATGAGCAGTTCTTC.

This clonotype has a count of ten or more. This chain connects TRBV5-1 to TRBJ1-2; maybe TRBD1 (6 bases). V dropped 1 base and J dropped 6 bases, with 13 bases sitting between them. This CDR3 has 14 residues. Germline CDR1 and CDR2: SGHRS and YFSETQ. CDR3: CASSLRDISHGYTF. The DNA for the CDR3 is TGCGCCAGCAGCTTGCGGGACATTTCCCATGGCTACACCTTC.

The genes are TRBV27 and TRBJ1-2, with TRBD1 matching 9 bases. The V gene end was trimmed by 7 bases and the J gene end by 8 bases; junction bases not matched to a gene: 11. CDR1 MNHEY and CDR2 SMNVEV come from the germline V gene (reference sequence). The CDR3 runs 14 residues. The CDR3 DNA sequence: TGTGCCAGCACCCCGGGACAGGGTTTCGGAGGCTACACCTTC. This translates into CASTPGQGFGGYTF.

The chain links TRBV7-3 to TRBJ2-1; D is unresolved. The V end was cut by 1 base, the J end by 8 bases, with 9 bases between. This CDR3 is built from 13 residues. Germline CDR1 SGHTA, CDR2 FQGTGA. The CDR3 DNA follows: TGTGCCAGCAGCTTAAGCGGCTATGATGAGCAGTTCTTC. Translation gives CASSLSGYDEQFF.

The CDR3 DNA reads TGCGCCAGCAGCTTGGAGGAGGGGCTCATTCAGTACTTC. Translated, it gives CASSLEEGLIQYF. The rearrangement joins TRBV5-1 to TRBJ2-4, with D possibly TRBD2 on 6 matching bases. Trimming removed 0 bases at V and 9 bases at J, with 10 bases between. CDR3 size: 13 residues. Germline values: CDR1 SGHRS, CDR2 YFSETQ.

This clonotype appeared many times. Mismatch with germline at one junction end may stem from a read error. The gene calls are TRBV27 and TRBJ2-7; no definite D call. CDR1 is MNHEY and CDR2 is SMNVEV in the germline V gene (reference sequence). The CDR3 is made up of 13 amino acids. The CDR3, as DNA: TGCGCCAGCAGCTTCCGGAGCTCCTACGAGCAGTACTTC. As protein: CASSFRSSYEQYF.

The chain has TRBV7-3 and TRBJ2-2; 8 bases fit TRBD2. This CDR3 is built from 15 residues. Germline assignment: CDR1 SGHTA and CDR2 FQGTGA. V lost 5 bases, J lost 5 bases, and 7 bases stayed unmatched. CDR3: CASSPWTSSTGELFF. The CDR3 nucleotides are TGTGCCAGCAGCCCCTGGACTAGCTCAACCGGGGAGCTGTTTTTT.

The chain carries TRBV3-1 and TRBJ1-5; a weak D match, TRBD1 (6 bases). Germline V CDR1 and CDR2: LGHDT, YNNKEL (reference sequence). V was clipped by 2 bases and J by 9 bases, with 11 bases between them. CDR3 length: 13 residues. The CDR3 bases are TGTGCCAGCAGCCAAAACCGGGACACGCCCCAGCATTTT. This gives the protein CASSQNRDTPQHF.

The genes are TRBV29-1 and TRBJ2-5; 8 bases fit TRBD1. V dropped 2 bases and J dropped 5; count of bases not matched to a gene: 22. CDR1 is SQVTM and CDR2 is ANQGSEA in the germline V gene. The CDR3 totals 19 residues. CDR3 residues: CSVEWAMGQGDRMVETQYF. CDR3 in DNA: TGCAGCGTTGAATGGGCTATGGGGCAGGGGGACAGGATGGTGGAGACCCAGTACTTC.

The sample holds a few counts of this clonotype. The DNA for the CDR3 is TGTGCCAGCAGTTTAAACAACCCTAGCACAGATACGCAGTATTTT. This gives the protein CASSLNNPSTDTQYF. The V call is TRBV27, the J call TRBJ2-3, with D unclear. Germline loops: CDR1 MNHEY, CDR2 SMNVEV (reference sequence). The CDR3 loop spans 15 amino acids. V was cut by 2 bases and J by 0 bases, with 9 bases left in between.

The rearrangement joins TRBV28 to TRBJ1-1; D remains unclear. Germline assignment: CDR1 MDHEN and CDR2 SYDVKM. The CDR3 is made up of 13 amino acids. Trimming pared 7 bases from V and 0 bases from J, leaving 9 bases between. CDR3 amino acids: CASTGRLNTEAFF. CDR3 coding DNA: TGTGCCAGCACGGGTAGATTGAACACTGAAGCTTTCTTT.

The chain carries TRBV19 and TRBJ2-1; no firm D call. Between the trimmed V and J ends, which lost 5 bases and 3 bases, there was a span of 17 bases. Germline assignment: CDR1 LNHDA and CDR2 SQIVND (reference sequence). This CDR3 is built from 16 residues. The CDR3 is CASSLLVQGFYNEQFF. The CDR3, as DNA: TGTGCCAGTAGTTTGCTAGTGCAAGGATTCTACAATGAGCAGTTCTTC.

The V gene is TRBV6-6, the J gene TRBJ1-5, with D perhaps TRBD1 (5 bases). The CDR3 spans 13 residues. The V and J ends lost 5 bases and 4 bases respectively, with 9 bases between them. The germline CDR1 and CDR2 sequences are MNHNY and SVGAGI (reference sequence). This CDR3 reads CASSNNRNQPQHF. DNA for the CDR3: TGTGCCAGCAGTAACAACAGGAATCAGCCCCAGCATTTT.

V usage is TRBV20-1 and J usage is TRBJ2-2; TRBD1 matches at 9 bases. The CDR3 runs 14 residues. CDR1 is DFQATT and CDR2 is SNEGSKA in the germline V gene (reference sequence). The V and J ends lost 7 bases and 1 base, in that order; junction bases with no gene match: 4. DNA of the CDR3: TGCAGTGTGGTGGACAGGGGGAACACCGGGGAGCTGTTTTTT. It specifies CSVVDRGNTGELFF.

The chain has TRBV2 and TRBJ2-6; D uncertain. This CDR3 comprises 16 residues. Germline CDR1 and CDR2: SNHLY and FYNNEI. The V gene lost 8 bases and the J gene lost 0 bases, with 14 bases spanning the gap. CDR3 in amino acids: CASSPLALSGANVLTF. In nucleotides, the CDR3 is TGTGCCAGCTCCCCTCTTGCCCTCTCTGGGGCCAACGTCCTGACTTTC.

The chain couples TRBV5-1 to TRBJ2-7; D is undetermined. The CDR3 is 13 residues long. The V end lost 2 bases, the J end lost 2 bases, and 8 bases lay between the germline ends. Germline CDR1 is SGHRS and CDR2 is YFSETQ. For the CDR3, the DNA is TGCGCCAGCAGCTTCGCGGATCCCTACGAGCAGTACTTC. Translation gives CASSFADPYEQYF.

This clonotype showed up many times. The chain recombines TRBV12-3 or TRBV12-4 with TRBJ2-2, with TRBD1 matching 8 bases. The junction had 12 bases not matched to a gene; V was cut back by 7 bases and J by 2 bases. The length of the CDR3 is 17 residues. The CDR3 loop is CASNFIQGALNTGELFF. CDR3 nucleotide sequence: TGTGCCAGCAACTTTATTCAGGGGGCGCTTAACACCGGGGAGCTGTTTTTT.

This clonotype was counted between two and nine times. The gene calls are TRBV20-1 and TRBJ2-1; 8 bases line up with TRBD2. This CDR3 is 19 amino acids long. Germline loops: CDR1 DFQATT, CDR2 SNEGSKA (reference sequence). With 0 bases clipped from V and 0 bases from J, the junction kept 13 bases outside the gene matches. The CDR3 is CSARDQRERQTYSYNEQFF. CDR3 sequence (DNA): TGCAGTGCTAGAGATCAGCGGGAGCGCCAGACCTACTCCTACAATGAGCAGTTCTTC.